A few counts support the clone carrying this T cell receptor beta chain. Its antigen is still unknown. The CDR3 has 17 residues. V lost 10 bases and J 4 bases, leaving 28 bases between the germline ends. The sample originates from a study of T cells in Graves' hyperthyroidism and ophthalmopathy. Study-level results: Within blood appeared most thyroid clonotypes that had expanded above 0.001.

From RNA transcripts, TCR beta CDR3 regions were amplified. HTBI primers were employed in a first-round RT-PCR of the TCR CDR3. TCRdb re-called the multiplex PCR reads through MiXCR, storing one row per CDR3 protein. The sample has 600,000 to 650,000 distinct CDR3 sequences, roughly 17% seen once. This rearrangement joins TRBV12-3 or TRBV12-4 to TRBJ1-2, with D maybe TRBD1 (6 bases). The TCR comes from a woman in her 30s with Graves' hyperthyroidism. The source material was blood. The CDR3 sequence: CATPSTSAGGGSYGYTF. The CDR3 coding sequence is TGTGCCACCCCGTCAACCTCAGCCGGGGGCGGGAGCTATGGCTACACCTTC.